This T cell receptor (beta chain) originates from a study of cytomegalovirus exposure and HLA in healthy donors. It was with 60 Vbeta and 13 Jbeta primers that the PCR ran. The repertoire was sequenced with immunoSEQ multiplex PCR; TCRdb's copy has only in-frame clones and lacks some. The sample includes 180,000 or so clones, around 80% of them seen just once. The germline CDR1 and CDR2 sequences are MNHNS and SASEGT. V lost 6 bases, J lost 2 bases, and 5 bases stayed unmatched. The CDR3 covers 14 residues. The chain recombines TRBV6-1 with TRBJ2-7; 9 bases fit TRBD1. The clonotype comes from a man between 18 and 29 years old in good health and CMV-seronegative. Sequencing input: PBMCs. The CDR3 DNA reads as TGTGCCAGCAGCCGGGACAGGGTAACCTACGAGCAGTACTTC. Protein sequence: CASSRDRVTYEQYF.